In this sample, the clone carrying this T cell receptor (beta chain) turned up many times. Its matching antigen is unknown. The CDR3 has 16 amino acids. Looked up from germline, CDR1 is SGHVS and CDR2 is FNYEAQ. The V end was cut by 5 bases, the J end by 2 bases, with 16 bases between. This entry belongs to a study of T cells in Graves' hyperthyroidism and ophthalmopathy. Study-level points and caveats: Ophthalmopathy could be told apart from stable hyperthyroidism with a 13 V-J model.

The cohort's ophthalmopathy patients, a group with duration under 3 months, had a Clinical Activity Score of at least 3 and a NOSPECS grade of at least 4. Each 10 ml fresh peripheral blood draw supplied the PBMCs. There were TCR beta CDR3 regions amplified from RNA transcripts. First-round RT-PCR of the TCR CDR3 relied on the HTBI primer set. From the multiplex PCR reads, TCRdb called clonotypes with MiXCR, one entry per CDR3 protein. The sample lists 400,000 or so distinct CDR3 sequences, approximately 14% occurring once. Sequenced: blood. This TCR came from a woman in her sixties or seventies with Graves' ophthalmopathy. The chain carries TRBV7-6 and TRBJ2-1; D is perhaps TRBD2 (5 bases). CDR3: CASSQSGGLTYNEQFF. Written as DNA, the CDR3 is TGTGCCAGCAGCCAGTCTGGCGGGCTCACCTACAATGAGCAGTTCTTC. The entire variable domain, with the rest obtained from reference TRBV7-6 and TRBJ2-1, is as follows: GAGVSQSPRYKVTKRGQDVALRCDPISGHVSLYWYRQALGQGPEFLTYFNYEAQQDKSGLPNDRFSAERPEGSISTLTIQRTEQRDSAMYRCASSQSGGLTYNEQFFGPGTRLTVL.